Following are 20 T cell receptor beta chains from one sample sequenced in a study of PD-1 blockade in classical Hodgkin lymphoma. The assay was immunoSEQ multiplex PCR, and TCRdb's table has in-frame clones only and misses some. The repertoire has around 45,000 clones, roughly 70% of them found once; the top ten carry 2.8%. Exposure to brentuximab vedotin varied, and each patient had relapsed following autologous stem cell transplantation. The source material was peripheral blood mononuclear cells (PBMCs), sampled before the second cycle of nivolumab. The receptors originated from a human donor with classical Hodgkin lymphoma.

This clone is judged medium-sized. This chain uses TRBV7-2 with TRBJ1-5; possible D gene TRBD1, 5 bases. Germline loops: CDR1 SGHTA, CDR2 FQGNSA. The CDR3 extends over 14 amino acids. The V and J ends lost 5 bases and 4 bases respectively, with 12 bases between them. The CDR3 bases are TGTGCCAGCAGCATTACAGGAGGAAATCAGCCCCAGCATTTT. Its protein product is CASSITGGNQPQHF. The full variable domain, completed using reference TRBV7-2 and TRBJ1-5, is GAGVSQSPSNKVTEKGKDVELRCDPISGHTALYWYRQSLGQGLEFLIYFQGNSAPDKSGLPSDRFSAERTGGSVSTLTIQRTQQEDSAVYLCASSITGGNQPQHFGDGTRLSIL.

By sample fraction, this clone is medium-sized. The chain is built from TRBV7-9 and TRBJ2-7; possibly TRBD1 for D (6 bases). Germline V gene lookup returns CDR1 SEHNR and CDR2 FQNEAQ (reference sequence). V lost 4 bases and J 3 bases, leaving 7 bases between the germline ends. This CDR3 contains 12 residues. DNA of the CDR3: TGTGCCAGCAGCTCACAGGGCTACGAGCAGTACTTC. This codes for CASSSQGYEQYF.

The sample holds a few counts of this clone. The chain couples TRBV27 to TRBJ1-1; D is unresolved. The CDR3 loop spans 13 amino acids. The germline gives CDR1 MNHEY, CDR2 SMNVEV (reference sequence). V shed 5 bases and J shed 1 base, with 8 bases lying between them. Here the CDR3 DNA reads TGTGCCAGCAGTCCAGGATCGAACACTGAAGCTTTCTTT. It encodes CASSPGSNTEAFF.

This chain uses TRBV7-2 with TRBJ1-1; D not certain. The V and J ends lost 4 bases and 1 base respectively, with 16 bases between them. The CDR3 contains 16 residues. Germline lookup yields CDR1 SGHTA and CDR2 FQGNSA. DNA for the CDR3: TGTGCCAGCAGCTATTCTTTCTTGGGGAGGAACACTGAAGCTTTCTTT. Translation: CASSYSFLGRNTEAFF.

The V and J genes are TRBV7-2 and TRBJ2-1; D is ambiguous. This CDR3 is built from 12 residues. The V and J ends lost 5 bases and 6 bases respectively, with 8 bases between them. CDR1 and CDR2 from the germline V gene are SGHTA and FQGNSA. The CDR3 bases are TGTGCCAGCAGCGCGGAACGCAATGAGCAGTTCTTC. Translated: CASSAERNEQFF.

The rearrangement uses TRBV6-6 and TRBJ1-2; TRBD1 matches at 7 bases. The trim removed 5 bases at V and 3 bases at J, leaving 9 bases unmatched. The CDR3 totals 15 residues. Germline V gene lookup returns CDR1 MNHNY and CDR2 SVGAGI (reference sequence). CDR3 bases: TGTGCCAGCAGTCGATTGACAGGGATCGACTATGGCTACACCTTC. It specifies CASSRLTGIDYGYTF.

The gene calls are TRBV14 and TRBJ2-3; D gene uncertain. The CDR3 length is 12 residues. CDR1 and CDR2 (germline): SGHDN, FVKESK. Trimming cost V 6 bases and J 4 bases, with 8 bases left between them. CDR3 sequence reads: CASSYTPDTQYF. The CDR3 DNA follows: TGTGCCAGCAGTTACACCCCAGATACGCAGTATTTT.

This chain joins TRBV5-6 and TRBJ1-6; the D is unclear. In germline, CDR1 is SGHDT, CDR2 YYEEEE. CDR3 length: 15 amino acids. Between the trimmed V and J ends, which lost 1 base and 5 bases, there was a span of 10 bases. The CDR3 DNA sequence: TGTGCCAGCAGCTTGTACAGCCTGGATAATTCACCCCTCCACTTT. Amino acids: CASSLYSLDNSPLHF.

This chain uses TRBV6-6 with TRBJ1-1; D is undetermined. The CDR3 runs 14 residues. V lost 7 bases and J lost 5, with 17 bases in between. Germline CDR1 is MNHNY and CDR2 is SVGAGI (reference sequence). The DNA for the CDR3 is TGTGCCAGCACGCCCTCTTTTGAGACTACTGAAGCTTTCTTT. Amino acids: CASTPSFETTEAFF.

The rearrangement joins TRBV27 to TRBJ2-7; D may be TRBD2 (5 bases). The CDR3 has 13 amino acids. CDR1 MNHEY and CDR2 SMNVEV come from the germline V gene (reference sequence). The V gene lost 1 base and the J gene lost 3 bases, with 7 bases spanning the gap. The CDR3 nucleotides read TGTGCCAGCAGTTTATTTGGAGGCTACGAGCAGTACTTC. Translated, it gives CASSLFGGYEQYF.

The CDR3 protein is CASSLAGTGLAYGYTF. CDR3 sequence (DNA): TGTGCCAGCAGCTTAGCGGGGACAGGGTTAGCCTATGGCTACACCTTC. The chain links TRBV7-2 to TRBJ1-2, with 9 positions matching TRBD1. The CDR3 covers 16 residues. V trimming: 0 bases; J trimming: 4 bases; junction bases outside the gene matches: 6. Germline CDR1 is SGHTA and CDR2 is FQGNSA.

The gene calls are TRBV6-6 and TRBJ2-7; 7 bases agree with TRBD2. This CDR3 region has 11 residues. Trimming removed 11 bases from V and 5 bases from J; junction bases left unmatched: 6. CDR1 and CDR2 (germline): MNHNY, SVGAGI (reference sequence). This chain's CDR3 is CAGGGKHEQYF. Written as DNA, the CDR3 is TGTGCCGGGGGAGGGAAGCACGAGCAGTACTTC.

This clone was detected a few times. The rearrangement uses TRBV10-3 and TRBJ1-1; tentatively, D is TRBD1 (6 bases). Germline CDR1 reads ENHRY; CDR2 reads SYGVKD. V dropped 11 bases and J dropped 4 bases, with 23 bases sitting between them. The CDR3 is made up of 15 amino acids. CDR3 amino acids: CAGASFRGGITEAFF. In DNA form, the CDR3 reads TGTGCCGGCGCTTCCTTCAGGGGAGGGATCACTGAAGCTTTCTTT.

V gene TRBV30 combines with J gene TRBJ2-1; D is perhaps TRBD1 (5 bases). The length of the CDR3 is 15 residues. V was cut by 5 bases and J by 2 bases, with 16 bases left in between. Germline CDR1 is GTSNPN and CDR2 is SVGIG (reference sequence). The CDR3 DNA reads as TGTGCCTGGGGTCCGGCCTGGGGCACCTACAATGAGCAGTTCTTC. It specifies CAWGPAWGTYNEQFF.

The V gene is TRBV27, the J gene TRBJ2-2, with 7 bases fitting TRBD1. Germline trimming cut 6 bases from V and 7 bases from J; bases unmatched to any gene: 5. The CDR3 is 13 residues long. Germline-derived CDR1 and CDR2 are MNHEY and SMNVEV (reference sequence). The CDR3 protein is CASRGGAHGELFF. The CDR3 region has the DNA TGTGCCAGCAGAGGGGGCGCCCACGGGGAGCTGTTTTTT.

The chain joins TRBV2 to TRBJ2-3; the match to TRBD2 covers 9 bases. With V trimmed by 6 bases and J by 7 bases, 20 bases remained unmatched. The CDR3 covers 18 residues. CDR1 is SNHLY and CDR2 is FYNNEI in the germline V gene. CDR3 sequence (DNA): TGTGCCAGCAGCCTGGAAGTTAGGGCTAGCGGGGATGAGTATACGCAGTATTTT. The encoded protein is CASSLEVRASGDEYTQYF.

There are a few counts of this clone. This rearrangement joins TRBV16 to TRBJ2-7, with 7 bases matching TRBD1. CDR3 size: 14 residues. The V gene's germline CDR1 is KGHSY and CDR2 FQNENV. J was trimmed by 1 base and V by 4 bases; bases with no gene match: 4. CDR3 sequence: CASSRDSPSYEQYF. DNA of the CDR3: TGTGCCAGCAGCCGGGACAGTCCTTCCTACGAGCAGTACTTC.

This chain joins TRBV5-4 and TRBJ2-5; TRBD2 might be the D (7 bases). Trimming took 6 bases from V and 5 from J, leaving 17 bases between them. The CDR3 runs to 14 residues. Germline CDR1 and CDR2: SGHNT and YYREEE (reference sequence). In nucleotides, the CDR3 is TGTGCCAGCACCCAGGCCAGGGGAGGGGAGACCCAGTACTTC. Translating gives CASTQARGGETQYF. Complete variable domain (other parts from reference TRBV5-4 and TRBJ2-5): ETGVTQSPTHLIKTRGQQVTLRCSSQSGHNTVSWYQQALGQGPQFIFQYYREEENGRGNFPPRFSGLQFPNYSSELNVNALELDDSALYLCASTQARGGETQYFGPGTRLLVL.

J is TRBJ2-7 and V is TRBV6-9, with D possibly TRBD2 on 5 matching bases. Germline V gives CDR1 MNHGY, CDR2 SVAAGI. The V end lost 3 bases, the J end lost 7 bases, and 10 bases lay between the germline ends. The CDR3 runs 12 residues. Here the CDR3 reads CASSYPTGEQYF. DNA for the CDR3: TGTGCCAGCAGTTACCCCACGGGGGAGCAGTACTTC.

The chain uses TRBV30 and TRBJ2-7, with 10 bases matching TRBD2. Trimming removed 2 bases from V and 6 bases from J; junction bases left unmatched: 10. Germline V gives CDR1 GTSNPN, CDR2 SVGIG (reference sequence). The CDR3 covers 15 residues. The CDR3 DNA is TGTGCCTGGAGTCGCCGTAGCGGGAGGTTGGGCGAGCAGTACTTC. This encodes CAWSRRSGRLGEQYF.